Here is one T cell receptor beta chain with its context. Its antigen is unknown. Generated by immunoSEQ multiplex PCR, the TCRdb table keeps only in-frame clones and is missing some. The table shows some 120,000 clones, with around 94% occurring only once. The entry originates in a study of T cell responses to AZD1222 COVID-19 vaccine. Overall study findings and caveats: No day 14 peak samples; only post-peak repertoires were characterized.

The V and J ends lost 2 bases and 4 bases respectively, with 9 bases between them. The germline V gene encodes CDR1 MDHEN and CDR2 SYDVKM. The CDR3 has 14 residues. The source material was peripheral blood, sampled 28 days after the second AZD1222 dose. The chain recombines TRBV28 with TRBJ1-3; possible D gene TRBD1, 5 bases. The receptor's source is an adult who received the AZD1222 COVID-19 vaccine. CDR3 protein: CASSLEAGGNTIYF. CDR3 DNA sequence: TGTGCCAGCAGTTTAGAGGCAGGGGGAAACACCATATATTTT.